Each of the 24 T cell receptor beta chains below was sequenced from the same sample in a study of CD8 T cells in ankylosing spondylitis. Each CDR3 protein is one row after TCRdb ran MiXCR on the 5' RACE reads. In the table there are fewer than 650,000 distinct CDR3 sequences, more than 9.5% of which are singletons. The antigens of these receptors remain unknown. Notes on the study in general: A TCR beta motif of roughly eight highly homologous variants seemed to mark ankylosing spondylitis blood.

The sample consisted of blood, either unsorted or a sorted T cell fraction (not recorded which). Receptors originate from a male donor with ankylosing spondylitis.

A few counts support this clonotype. The chain uses TRBV6-2 or TRBV6-3 and TRBJ2-1; 9 nucleotides match TRBD2. The ends lost 7 bases at V and 10 bases at J; junction bases unmatched: 11. Looked up from germline, CDR1 is MNHEY and CDR2 is SVGEGT. The CDR3 covers 14 residues. The CDR3 spells CASNPLAGVPEQFF. The CDR3 DNA sequence: TGTGCCAGCAATCCCTTAGCGGGAGTGCCCGAGCAGTTCTTC.

There are a few counts of this clonotype. CDR3 region: CASSLNKGPQYV. CDR3 nucleotides: TGTGCCAGCAGCTTAAACAAAGGGCCGCAGTACGTC. The chain links TRBV7-9 to TRBJ2-7; D is unresolved. V lost 2 bases and J 9 bases, leaving 11 bases between the germline ends. The CDR3 spans 12 residues. Germline CDR1 SEHNR, CDR2 FQNEAQ (reference sequence).

This clonotype occurred many times. The chain has TRBV2 and TRBJ2-3, with 7 bases that match TRBD1. Germline V gives CDR1 SNHLY, CDR2 FYNNEI. The junction had 5 bases not matched to a gene; V was cut back by 3 bases and J by 2 bases. The CDR3 runs to 15 residues. The CDR3 DNA is TGTGCCAGCAGTGATGACAGGGAATACACAGATACGCAGTATTTT. Amino acids: CASSDDREYTDTQYF. Drawing the rest from reference TRBV2 and TRBJ2-3, the complete variable domain is EPEVTQTPSHQVTQMGQEVILRCVPISNHLYFYWYRQILGQKVEFLVSFYNNEISEKSEIFDDQFSVERPDGSNFTLKIRSTKLEDSAMYFCASSDDREYTDTQYFGPGTRLTVL.

The V and J genes are TRBV5-1 and TRBJ2-3; D unclear. This CDR3 spans 16 amino acids. The V gene's germline CDR1 is SGHRS and CDR2 YFSETQ. V was shortened by 4 bases and J by 0 bases, with 15 bases between the two germline ends. The CDR3 bases are TGCGCCAGCAGCCAGGAACTTTACTCTAGCACAGATACGCAGTATTTT. It specifies CASSQELYSSTDTQYF. Variable domain in full (rest from reference TRBV5-1 and TRBJ2-3): KAGVTQTPRYLIKTRGQQVTLSCSPISGHRSVSWYQQTPGQGLQFLFEYFSETQRNKGNFPGRFSGRQFSNSRSEMNVSTLELGDSALYLCASSQELYSSTDTQYFGPGTRLTVL.

Only a few counts were recorded for this clonotype. The chain uses TRBV2 and TRBJ2-2, with 12 bases aligning to TRBD1. Losses at the gene ends were 7 bases for V and 4 bases for J; bases not matched to a gene: 4. The CDR3 sequence is 15 residues long. CDR1 is SNHLY, CDR2 FYNNEI, per germline. The CDR3 reads CASTEGQGATGELFF. The DNA for the CDR3 is TGTGCCAGCACTGAGGGACAGGGGGCCACCGGGGAGCTGTTTTTT.

This clonotype was counted ten times or more. The rearrangement uses TRBV20-1 and TRBJ2-1; D is unclear. Germline V lookup: CDR1 DFQATT, CDR2 SNEGSKA (reference sequence). V was trimmed by 5 bases and J by 3 bases, leaving 14 bases between them. CDR3 length: 14 residues. The CDR3 sequence is CSAQTSRGYNEQFF. In DNA, the CDR3 is TGCAGTGCTCAGACGTCACGAGGCTACAATGAGCAGTTCTTC.

This chain joins TRBV6-5 and TRBJ1-1; TRBD1 is a possible D gene (5 bases). Between the trimmed V and J ends, which lost 2 bases and 5 bases, there was a span of 12 bases. The V gene's germline CDR1 is MNHEY and CDR2 SVGAGI. The CDR3 runs 14 residues. CDR3 in amino acids: CASSYTGTGTEAFF. The CDR3, as DNA: TGTGCCAGCAGTTACACAGGAACGGGGACTGAAGCTTTCTTT.

This clonotype was observed a handful of times. The chain employs TRBV4-1 and TRBJ1-1; D is unclear. Trimming cost V 2 bases and J 10 bases, with 20 bases left between them. The length of the CDR3 is 15 residues. CDR1 is MGHRA, CDR2 YSYEKL, per germline. Here the CDR3 reads CASSQNGRSWERAFF. In nucleotides, the CDR3 is TGCGCCAGCAGCCAAAATGGGAGGAGCTGGGAGCGAGCTTTCTTT.

This clonotype was counted a few times. This chain joins TRBV5-1 and TRBJ2-1, with D possibly TRBD1 on 6 matching bases. The CDR3 is made up of 17 amino acids. Deletions cut 0 bases from V and 3 bases from J, with 16 bases between. CDR1 and CDR2 from the germline V gene are SGHRS and YFSETQ. CDR3 DNA sequence: TGCGCCAGCAGCTTGGCCGGTGGGGGCAGCTTCTACAATGAGCAGTTCTTC. It codes for CASSLAGGGSFYNEQFF.

The rearrangement joins TRBV6-5 to TRBJ2-7; the D gene is possibly TRBD2 (5 bases). The CDR3 sequence is 15 residues long. CDR1 is MNHEY, CDR2 SVGAGI, per germline. V gave up 3 bases and J gave up 2 bases, with 14 bases separating them. CDR3: CASSYGERSTYEQYF. CDR3 nucleotide sequence: TGTGCCAGCAGTTATGGCGAGCGGAGCACCTACGAGCAGTACTTC.

This chain links TRBV20-1 with TRBJ2-1; the match to TRBD2 covers 8 bases. The CDR3 runs to 16 residues. V was pared by 0 bases and J by 8 bases, with 12 bases of the junction left unmatched. Germline V CDR1 and CDR2: DFQATT, SNEGSKA (reference sequence). The CDR3 is CSARDSLTGGPYEQFF. DNA for the CDR3: TGCAGTGCTAGAGATTCCCTAACGGGAGGGCCCTATGAGCAGTTCTTC.

In this sample, this clonotype turned up a few times. The chain carries TRBV11-3 and TRBJ2-1; 9 bases fit TRBD2. V gave up 3 bases and J gave up 10 bases; unmatched junction bases: 4. The CDR3 length is 13 residues. The germline CDR1 and CDR2 sequences are SGHNT and YENEEA. CDR3 sequence: CASSFRLAGEQFF. The CDR3 DNA sequence: TGTGCCAGCAGCTTTCGGCTAGCGGGGGAGCAGTTCTTC.

CDR3 coding DNA: TGTGCCAGCAGCCAATTCGCAGGGGCCGGTCAGCCCCAGCATTTT. Amino acids: CASSQFAGAGQPQHF. This sequence joins TRBV4-2 and TRBJ1-5; possible D gene TRBD1, 6 bases. In germline, CDR1 is LGHNA, CDR2 YNFKEQ. CDR3 length: 15 amino acids. Trimming removed 2 bases from V and 6 bases from J, with 14 bases in between.

This clonotype occurred a few times. V usage is TRBV27 and J usage is TRBJ1-1; D possibly corresponds to TRBD1 (6 bases). Germline V gene data show CDR1 as MNHEY and CDR2 as SMNVEV (reference sequence). The V and J ends lost 0 bases and 5 bases respectively, with 13 bases between them. CDR3 length: 15 residues. The CDR3 spells CASSLSTGWGTEAFF. The CDR3 nucleotides are TGTGCCAGCAGTTTATCTACAGGGTGGGGGACTGAAGCTTTCTTT.

This clonotype has at least ten counts. This chain uses TRBV5-1 with TRBJ2-1; TRBD2 matches at 8 bases. This CDR3 is 14 amino acids long. The V gene end was trimmed by 6 bases and the J gene end by 9 bases; junction bases not matched to a gene: 11. Per germline, CDR1 SGHRS and CDR2 YFSETQ. CDR3 DNA: TGCGCCAGCAATTTCGGGGGGGGTCCGCGTGAGCAGTTCTTC. This translates into CASNFGGGPREQFF.

This clonotype was picked up a small number of times. The gene calls are TRBV20-1 and TRBJ2-3, with TRBD2 matching 9 bases. V shed 5 bases and J 1 base; nucleotides not matched to a gene: 7. Germline loops: CDR1 DFQATT, CDR2 SNEGSKA (reference sequence). The CDR3 loop spans 15 amino acids. CDR3 nucleotide sequence: TGCAGTGCTTCTAAGACTAGCGGACGCACAGATACGCAGTATTTT. Its translation is CSASKTSGRTDTQYF.

The gene calls are TRBV12-5 and TRBJ2-3; 12 bases are shared with TRBD2. Germline loops: CDR1 LGHNT, CDR2 FRNRAP. There are 16 residues in the CDR3. The V segment lost 1 base and the J segment 3 bases; nucleotides outside the gene matches: 2. This CDR3 is CASGLGLAGGTDTQYF. In DNA form, the CDR3 reads TGTGCTAGTGGTTTGGGCCTAGCGGGAGGGACAGATACGCAGTATTTT. The full variable domain, in which reference TRBV12-5 and TRBJ2-3 provide the parts outside the CDR3, is DARVTQTPRHKVTEMGQEVTMRCQPILGHNTVFWYRQTMMQGLELLAYFRNRAPLDDSGMPKDRFSAEMPDATLATLKIQPSEPRDSAVYFCASGLGLAGGTDTQYFGPGTRLTVL.

This clonotype was detected only a few times. J is TRBJ2-1 and V is TRBV7-6; 11 positions match TRBD2. Germline lookup yields CDR1 SGHVS and CDR2 FNYEAQ. There are 17 residues in the CDR3. Losses at the gene ends were 5 bases for V and 7 bases for J; bases not matched to a gene: 13. Written as DNA, the CDR3 is TGTGCCAGCAGCCAGATAGCGGGAGGGCCCTCGGGGAATGAGCAGTTCTTC. This sequence encodes CASSQIAGGPSGNEQFF.

The CDR3: CASSLDPLNIQYF. CDR3 nucleotides: TGTGCCAGCAGCTTAGACCCCCTAAACATTCAGTACTTC. The rearrangement links TRBV7-9 to TRBJ2-4; unclear D gene. The germline V gene has CDR1 SEHNR and CDR2 FQNEAQ (reference sequence). Trimming cost V 1 base and J 6 bases, with 7 bases left between them. This CDR3 has 13 residues. The variable domain in full, with the rest retrieved from reference TRBV7-9 and TRBJ2-4, is DTGVSQNPRHKITKRGQNVTFRCDPISEHNRLYWYRQTLGQGPEFLTYFQNEAQLEKSRLLSDRFSAERPKGSFSTLEIQRTEQGDSAMYLCASSLDPLNIQYFGAGTRLSVL.

V is TRBV11-2 and J is TRBJ1-2; unclear D gene. CDR3 length equals 14 residues. Trimming stripped 0 bases from V and 5 bases from J, with 10 bases between. The germline gives CDR1 SGHAT, CDR2 FQNNGV. CDR3 nucleotides: TGTGCCAGCAGCTTAGATTTCCAGGAATATGGCTACACCTTC. It yields the protein CASSLDFQEYGYTF.

The rearrangement uses TRBV7-9 and TRBJ2-3; no clear D gene. The V end was cut by 0 bases, the J end by 6 bases, with 4 bases between. Germline V CDR1 and CDR2: SEHNR, FQNEAQ (reference sequence). This CDR3 has 12 amino acids. The CDR3 region is CASSLAYDTQYF. DNA for the CDR3: TGTGCCAGCAGCTTAGCATACGATACGCAGTATTTT.

The rearrangement uses TRBV12-3 or TRBV12-4 and TRBJ2-7; D may correspond to TRBD1 or TRBD2 (5 bases each). The CDR3 has 15 residues. Between the trimmed V and J ends, which lost 5 bases and 0 bases, there was a span of 14 bases. CDR3 sequence: CASSGDPRPSYEQYV. In DNA, the CDR3 is TGTGCCAGCAGTGGGGACCCTCGGCCCTCCTACGAGCAGTACGTC.

The table lists this clonotype with a few counts. The chain is built from TRBV9 and TRBJ1-6; D not certain. V was shortened by 4 bases and J by 7 bases, with 12 bases between the two germline ends. The CDR3 length is 14 residues. Germline V lookup: CDR1 SGDLS, CDR2 YYNGEE. CDR3 coding DNA: TGTGCCAGCAGCCCCGAGACACAAAATTCACCCCTCCACTTT. Protein product: CASSPETQNSPLHF. Filled out from reference TRBV9 and TRBJ1-6, the complete variable domain reads DSGVTQTPKHLITATGQRVTLRCSPRSGDLSVYWYQQSLDQGLQFLIQYYNGEERAKGNILERFSAQQFPDLHSELNLSSLELGDSALYFCASSPETQNSPLHFGNGTRLTVT.

The sample holds many counts of this clonotype. This rearrangement joins TRBV29-1 to TRBJ2-1; TRBD2 agrees at 11 bases. CDR3 length equals 14 residues. The J segment lost 3 bases and the V segment lost 3 bases, leaving 1 base of the junction unmatched. Germline CDR1 SQVTM, CDR2 ANQGSEA. The CDR3 coding sequence is TGCAGCGTTGAGGGACTAGCGGACTACAATGAGCAGTTCTTC. Protein sequence: CSVEGLADYNEQFF.